This TCR beta chain was captured in a study of regulatory T cells in long-lasting Graves disease. To make TCR beta libraries, researchers used iRepertoire HTBI primers and Arm-PCR of CDR3 regions. Each CDR3 protein gets one entry after TCRdb re-called the multiplex PCR reads with MiXCR. The data contain roughly 300,000 distinct CDR3 sequences, roughly 21% of them seen just once; the ten biggest clones take up 45% to 70%. This clonotype was counted ten times or more. The time point is: persistent/refractory GD, antithyroid drugs over 5 years with positive TRAb. Isolated PBMC RNA provided the starting material for the TCR library. EDTA tubes held Nine milliliters of peripheral blood from each patient. The V end was cut by 0 bases, the J end by 1 base, with 13 bases between. The CDR3 totals 16 residues. Germline CDR1 SGHRS, CDR2 YFSETQ.

The J gene is TRBJ1-1, the V gene TRBV5-1, with D possibly being TRBD1 (6 bases). The TCR originated in a female donor with Graves disease. The sample here was peripheral blood mononuclear cells (PBMCs), taken when the disease was refractory, from a patient treated with antithyroid drugs. CDR3 in amino acids: CASSLAFTGPNTEAFF. CDR3 coding DNA: TGCGCCAGCAGCTTGGCGTTTACAGGGCCGAACACTGAAGCTTTCTTT.